Listed below are T cell receptor beta chains from one sample, sequenced in a study of blood T cell repertoires in COVID-19. The repertoire was sequenced with immunoSEQ multiplex PCR; TCRdb's copy has only in-frame clones and lacks some. This table has roughly 40,000 clones, about 70% appearing once. Source material: peripheral blood. These receptors were collected from a man in his 70s with active or convalescent COVID-19. Each CDR3 is given with its conserved first and last residue. A D gene is named only where the DNA matches it firmly. Expanded clones get a size class; other rows say once, few or many, or leave the size out.

d_gene	abundance	v_gene	j_gene	CDR3nt	CDR3aa
-	-	TRBV15	TRBJ1-3	TGTGCCACCAGCAGAGAGATTAGCTCTGGAAACACCATATATTTT	CATSREISSGNTIYF
TRBD1	-	TRBV12-3/TRBV12-4	TRBJ1-2	TGTGCCAGCAGACGGGGACAGAACTATGGCTACACCTTC	CASRRGQNYGYTF
-	-	TRBV5-1	TRBJ2-6	TGCGCCAGCCGCCTCAGGGGCTCTGGGGCCAACGTCCTGACTTTC	CASRLRGSGANVLTF
-	few	TRBV30	TRBJ1-6	TGTGCCTGGGAGAGCTCCTATAATTCACCCCTCCACTTT	CAWESSYNSPLHF
-	-	TRBV28	TRBJ1-6	TGTGCCAGCAGTTTTTTGACACTACCCCTCCACTTT	CASSFLTLPLHF
-	-	TRBV27	TRBJ2-1	TGTGCCAGCAGTCGACGACGGACGGAGGTTGAGCAGTTCTTC	CASSRRRTEVEQFF
-	-	TRBV12-3/TRBV12-4	TRBJ2-5	TGTGCCAGCACTCTACTTACAGAAGAGACCCAGTACTTC	CASTLLTEETQYF
-	-	TRBV11-3	TRBJ2-7	TGTGCCAGCAGCCCCCGAGGGATTGGGAACGAGCAGTACTTC	CASSPRGIGNEQYF
TRBD2	-	TRBV2	TRBJ2-3	TGTGCCAGCAGTATACTAGCGGGGGGGCAGGGTGATACGCAGTATTTT	CASSILAGGQGDTQYF
TRBD1	once	TRBV5-1	TRBJ1-5	TGCGCCAGCAGCTTTGGACAGGGGGCCGAGCCCCAGCATTTT	CASSFGQGAEPQHF
-	-	TRBV19	TRBJ2-3	TGTGCCAGTAGGGGGGGATATACGCAGTATTTT	CASRGGYTQYF
TRBD2	-	TRBV7-6	TRBJ2-7	TGTGCCAGCAGCTTAGCGCTAAGCGGGGGCTACGAGCAGTACTTC	CASSLALSGGYEQYF
-	-	TRBV28	TRBJ1-1	TGTGCCAGCAGTTTAAATGTCACCCCTCAGGGTACTCTGAACACTGAAGCTTTCTTT	CASSLNVTPQGTLNTEAFF
-	-	TRBV5-1	TRBJ2-7	TGCGCCAGCAGGGTAGGGGCAGTCAAAACCTACGAGCAGTACTTC	CASRVGAVKTYEQYF
-	-	TRBV5-5	TRBJ2-7	TGTGCCAGCAGCTTGGCCGACATAGCCTACGAGCAGTACTTC	CASSLADIAYEQYF
-	-	TRBV4-2	TRBJ1-2	TGTGCCAGCAGCCAAGAATTGGCGGCAAACTATGGCTACACCTTC	CASSQELAANYGYTF
-	-	TRBV5-1	TRBJ2-2	TGCGCCAGCAGCCTGACACCGGGACAAGGGATGGGCGTTTTT	CASSLTPGQGMGVF
-	once	TRBV5-4	TRBJ1-4	TGTGCCAGCAGCTCCAACGGACAGAATGAAAAACTGTTTTTT	CASSSNGQNEKLFF
TRBD1	-	TRBV13	TRBJ1-3	TGTGCCAGCAGCCCGGGACAGGGGAGCACCATATATTTT	CASSPGQGSTIYF
TRBD2	few	TRBV5-4	TRBJ2-3	TGTGCCAGCAGCTTTAGCGGGGGAGCCACAGATACGCAGTATTTT	CASSFSGGATDTQYF
-	-	TRBV5-4	TRBJ2-3	TGTGCCAGCAGCTACATGACAACATCAGATACGCAGTATTTT	CASSYMTTSDTQYF
TRBD1	once	TRBV7-9	TRBJ1-1	TGTGCCAGCAGTTATACAGGGGACACTGAAGCTTTCTTT	CASSYTGDTEAFF
-	-	TRBV2	TRBJ1-1	TGTGCCAGCAGTGACTCAGGAACTGAAGCTTTCTTT	CASSDSGTEAFF
TRBD1	-	TRBV6-5	TRBJ1-5	TGTGCCAGCAGGCCGGGACAGGGCTTCAACCAGCCCCAGCATTTT	CASRPGQGFNQPQHF
-	-	TRBV5-5	TRBJ2-7	TGTGCCAGCACCCGCGAAGCGGTCTCCTACGAGCAGTACTTC	CASTREAVSYEQYF
-	-	TRBV5-1	TRBJ2-5	TGCGCCAGCAGCGCGGGGAGGGGGGGACAGACCCAGTACTTC	CASSAGRGGQTQYF
TRBD2	few	TRBV28	TRBJ2-2	TGTGCCAGCCTCCGACGCGGGGGGGACACCGGGGAGCTGTTTTTT	CASLRRGGDTGELFF
TRBD1	once	TRBV19	TRBJ1-5	TGTGCCAGTAGTTTGGGACAGTTTAATCAGCCCCAGCATTTT	CASSLGQFNQPQHF
TRBD1	-	TRBV5-1	TRBJ2-5	TGCGCCAGCAGCTTGGGAGACAGGGTGGAAGAGACCCAGTACTTC	CASSLGDRVEETQYF